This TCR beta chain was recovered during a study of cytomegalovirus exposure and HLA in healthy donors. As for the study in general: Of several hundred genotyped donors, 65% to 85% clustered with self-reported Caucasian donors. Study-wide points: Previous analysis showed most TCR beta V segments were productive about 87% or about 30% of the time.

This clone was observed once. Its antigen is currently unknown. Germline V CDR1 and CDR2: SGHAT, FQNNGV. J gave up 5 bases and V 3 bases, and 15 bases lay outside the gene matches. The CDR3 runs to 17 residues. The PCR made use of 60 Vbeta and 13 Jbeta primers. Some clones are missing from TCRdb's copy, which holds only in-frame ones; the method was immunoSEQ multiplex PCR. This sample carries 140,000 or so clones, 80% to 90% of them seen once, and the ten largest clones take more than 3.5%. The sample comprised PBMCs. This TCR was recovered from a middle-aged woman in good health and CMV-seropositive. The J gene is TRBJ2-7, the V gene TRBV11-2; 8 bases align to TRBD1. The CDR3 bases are TGTGCCAGCAGCTTCCTCCCTCTGGCGGCAGGGGGCAACGAGCAGTACTTC. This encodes CASSFLPLAAGGNEQYF.